Listed here are 22 T cell receptor beta chains from one sample, sequenced in a study of post-analysis software for immune sequencing data. Study conclusions and caveats: A handful of TRBV segments were more frequent in patients than controls; TRBV5-6, TRBV5-1 and TRBV20-1 belonged to this group.

These receptors' targets are unknown. Unique molecular identifiers had been added to the TCR beta cDNA libraries. TCRdb redid the calling of the PCR reads with MiXCR, one entry per CDR3 protein. The sample lists approximately 730,000 distinct CDR3 sequences; 40% to 55% were seen once. Sequences were obtained from blood. The receptors were gathered from a girl between 10 and 17 years old with multiple sclerosis.

The chain links TRBV7-9 to TRBJ2-7; 9 positions agree with TRBD1. Germline V gene sequence: CDR1 SEHNR, CDR2 FQNEAQ (reference sequence). The CDR3 runs 14 residues. The J segment lost 3 bases and the V segment lost 7 bases, leaving 7 bases of the junction unmatched. The CDR3 bases are TGTGCCAGCAACCCGGGACAGGGAAGCTACGAGCAGTACTTC. Its protein is CASNPGQGSYEQYF.

The chain combines TRBV4-2 with TRBJ2-5; 13 nucleotides align to TRBD2. This CDR3 contains 16 residues. Germline-derived CDR1 and CDR2 are LGHNA and YNFKEQ. J lost 4 bases, V lost 4 bases, and 6 bases had no gene match. For the CDR3, the DNA is TGTGCCAGCAGCCCACAAACTAGCGGGAGGGGAGAGACCCAGTACTTC. Protein: CASSPQTSGRGETQYF.

The V gene is TRBV4-1, the J gene TRBJ1-2, with 8 bases aligning to TRBD1. CDR3 length equals 15 residues. Germline V gives CDR1 MGHRA, CDR2 YSYEKL. With 0 bases clipped from V and 4 bases from J, the junction kept 4 bases outside the gene matches. The chain's CDR3 is CASSQDSGQVYGYTF. CDR3 in DNA: TGCGCCAGCAGCCAAGACTCGGGACAGGTCTATGGCTACACCTTC.

This clonotype was counted a few times. V gene TRBV5-1 combines with J gene TRBJ2-5; tentative D call: TRBD2 (7 bases). Trimming stripped 3 bases from V and 1 base from J, with 25 bases between. CDR1 is SGHRS, CDR2 YFSETQ, per germline. There are 19 residues in the CDR3. This chain's CDR3 is CASSSSLMGGPTSQETQYF. Written as DNA, the CDR3 is TGCGCCAGCAGCTCCTCTCTGATGGGGGGGCCGACCTCCCAAGAGACCCAGTACTTC.

This clonotype was seen only once. J is TRBJ1-2 and V is TRBV29-1, with D unresolved. CDR1 is SQVTM and CDR2 is ANQGSEA in the germline V gene. V was clipped by 1 base and J by 1 base, with 10 bases between them. The length of the CDR3 is 14 residues. CDR3 DNA sequence: TGCAGCGTTGAAGGCGGCGGGGATAACTATGGCTACACCTTC. Its translation: CSVEGGGDNYGYTF.

V and J are TRBV4-2 and TRBJ2-7; 8 positions agree with TRBD1. The J call may be faulty, since TRBJ2-4 better matches the DNA end. Germline-derived CDR1 and CDR2 are LGHNA and YNFKEQ. This CDR3 has 16 residues. The CDR3 DNA sequence: TGTGCCAGCAGCCACCTTTGGACAGGGAGTGAGGACATTCAGTACTTC. Its protein product is CASSHLWTGSEDIQYF.

This clonotype was seen a handful of times. The chain couples TRBV4-3 to TRBJ2-1; D is perhaps TRBD2 (6 bases). Germline V gene lookup returns CDR1 LGHNA and CDR2 YSLEER. V was cut by 0 bases and J by 9 bases, with 21 bases left in between. There are 17 residues in the CDR3. The CDR3 sequence: CASSQEWRGAPGGEQFF. CDR3 DNA sequence: TGCGCCAGCAGCCAAGAGTGGAGGGGAGCCCCAGGCGGTGAGCAGTTCTTC.

The chain uses TRBV3-1 and TRBJ2-3; 10 nucleotides agree with TRBD2. This CDR3 region has 22 residues. The junction had 18 bases not matched to a gene; V was cut back by 0 bases and J by 0 bases. Germline CDR1 reads LGHDT; CDR2 reads YNNKEL (reference sequence). CDR3 residues: CASSQELELAGPSWGSTDTQYF. The CDR3 DNA reads TGTGCCAGCAGCCAAGAGCTCGAACTAGCGGGGCCTAGTTGGGGAAGCACAGATACGCAGTATTTT.

The V gene is TRBV6-1, the J gene TRBJ1-6; D remains ambiguous. The CDR3 length is 17 residues. V dropped 3 bases and J dropped 5 bases, with 17 bases sitting between them. Looked up from germline, CDR1 is MNHNS and CDR2 is SASEGT. In nucleotides, the CDR3 is TGTGCCAGCAGTGACAATTTCGGCCTCACCCATAATTCACCCCTCCACTTT. Amino acids: CASSDNFGLTHNSPLHF.

J is TRBJ2-1 and V is TRBV9; 8 nucleotides agree with TRBD2. This CDR3 contains 17 residues. Trimming removed 0 bases from V and 5 bases from J; junction bases left unmatched: 10. Germline V CDR1 and CDR2: SGDLS, YYNGEE. The CDR3 DNA reads as TGTGCCAGCAGCGTAGCTACTTTCGGGGGGGCTGACAATGAGCAGTTCTTC. It is translated as CASSVATFGGADNEQFF.

The chain uses TRBV29-1 and TRBJ1-1; 7 nucleotides agree with TRBD1. The germline gives CDR1 SQVTM, CDR2 ANQGSEA. This CDR3 has 13 residues. The CDR3 sequence: CSATRQGYTEAFF. The DNA for the CDR3 is TGCAGTGCAACCAGACAGGGCTACACTGAAGCTTTCTTT.

J is TRBJ2-6 and V is TRBV20-1; no reliable D call. Trimming cost V 0 bases and J 0 bases, with 15 bases left between them. Germline-derived CDR1 and CDR2 are DFQATT and SNEGSKA (reference sequence). This CDR3 has 18 residues. The CDR3 DNA is TGCAGTGCTAGAGATATTAGGACGTCAACCTCTGGGGCCAACGTCCTGACTTTC. Protein: CSARDIRTSTSGANVLTF.

Many counts were recorded for this clonotype. The V and J genes are TRBV27 and TRBJ1-5; D is undetermined. Germline V gene lookup returns CDR1 MNHEY and CDR2 SMNVEV (reference sequence). The ends were cut back, 6 bases at V and 5 bases at J, with 11 bases in the middle. The CDR3 runs 13 residues. The CDR3 here is CASSLGRDQPQHF. CDR3 in DNA: TGTGCCAGCAGCTTAGGTAGGGATCAGCCCCAGCATTTT.

The J gene is TRBJ2-1, the V gene TRBV3-1; D is uncertain. The V and J ends lost 5 bases and 9 bases respectively, with 14 bases between them. CDR1 is LGHDT, CDR2 YNNKEL, per germline (reference sequence). This CDR3 region has 13 residues. This chain's CDR3 is CASSLNTEREQFF. CDR3 bases: TGTGCCAGCAGCTTGAACACCGAGCGTGAGCAGTTCTTC.

The chain combines TRBV29-1 with TRBJ2-1, with D unresolved. There are 11 residues in the CDR3. CDR1 is SQVTM, CDR2 ANQGSEA, per germline. V lost 5 bases and J 4 bases, leaving 6 bases between the germline ends. CDR3 in DNA: TGCAGCGTTCTAGAATACAATGAGCAGTTCTTC. It encodes CSVLEYNEQFF.

This clonotype occurred once. The chain is built from TRBV24-1 and TRBJ2-1, with 7 bases lining up with TRBD2. Losses at the gene ends were 7 bases for V and 1 base for J; bases not matched to a gene: 6. This CDR3 comprises 15 residues. In germline, CDR1 is KGHDR, CDR2 SFDVKD. CDR3 residues: CATRGGTESYNEQFF. CDR3 nucleotide sequence: TGTGCCACCAGGGGAGGGACCGAATCCTACAATGAGCAGTTCTTC.

Remarks on this clonotype: The junction and the germline gene differ at one end; a read error may be behind it. This chain joins TRBV27 and TRBJ2-2; perhaps TRBD1 as D (7 bases). CDR3 length: 13 amino acids. Germline CDR1 MNHEY, CDR2 SMNVEV (reference sequence). CDR3 nucleotide sequence: TGTGCCAGCAGCTTATCCAGGGGGGCGGAGCTGTTTTTT. Protein sequence: CASSLSRGAELFF.

This clonotype turned up a few times. This chain connects TRBV7-2 to TRBJ2-1; D is uncertain. This CDR3 is built from 15 residues. The germline V and J ends were trimmed by 5 bases and 6 bases, with 17 bases remaining between them. Germline assignment: CDR1 SGHTA and CDR2 FQGNSA. In DNA form, the CDR3 reads TGTGCCAGCAGCCGCGGTCTGAGGAGTCCCAATGAGCAGTTCTTC. Protein: CASSRGLRSPNEQFF.

The rearrangement uses TRBV7-2 and TRBJ2-5, with TRBD2 matching over 14 bases. The J call may be faulty, since TRBJ2-7 better matches the DNA end. Germline V gene data show CDR1 as SGHTA and CDR2 as FQGNSA. This CDR3 spans 16 amino acids. The CDR3: CASSLGTSGSGAEQYF. The CDR3 region has the DNA TGTGCCAGCAGCTTGGGGACTAGCGGGAGCGGAGCCGAGCAGTACTTC.

This clonotype was observed a few times. The chain joins TRBV20-1 to TRBJ2-1, with D perhaps TRBD2 (6 bases). This CDR3 is built from 16 residues. Per the germline V gene, CDR1 is DFQATT and CDR2 is SNEGSKA (reference sequence). The V gene lost 1 base and the J gene lost 1 base, with 14 bases spanning the gap. CDR3 residues: CSARGESGPSYNEQFF. In DNA, the CDR3 is TGCAGTGCTAGAGGAGAGAGCGGGCCTTCCTACAATGAGCAGTTCTTC.

Only a few counts were recorded for this clonotype. The rearrangement uses TRBV7-9 and TRBJ2-7; 10 positions agree with TRBD2. The J segment lost 2 bases and the V segment lost 5 bases, leaving 9 bases of the junction unmatched. This CDR3 has 16 amino acids. The germline V gene has CDR1 SEHNR and CDR2 FQNEAQ (reference sequence). The CDR3 DNA is TGTGCCAGCAGCCCCTCTATAGCGGGAGGAGCCTACGAGCAGTACTTC. This sequence encodes CASSPSIAGGAYEQYF.

The gene calls are TRBV6-5 and TRBJ2-6, with D uncertain. The CDR3 is made up of 13 amino acids. Trimming left V 11 bases short and J 0 bases short, with 8 bases between. CDR1 and CDR2 (germline): MNHEY, SVGAGI. The CDR3 bases are TGTGCCGTGGGCCTCTCTGGGGCCAACGTCCTGACTTTC. Amino acids: CAVGLSGANVLTF.